The 29 T cell receptor beta chains in this list originate from one sample, sequenced in a study of T-cell memory formation after mild COVID-19. From the 5' RACE reads, TCRdb called clonotypes with MiXCR, one entry per CDR3 protein. The sample lists just under 550,000 distinct CDR3 sequences; over 20% were seen once. The sequencing sample was made of PBMCs or a T cell subset sorted from them (not recorded which). These receptors were taken from an adult woman who had mild COVID-19 (a few samples of this study predate the infection). Cell type and time point are not known.

This clonotype occurred a few times. This chain joins TRBV5-4 and TRBJ1-1, with a weak D call TRBD1 (5 bases). V lost 0 bases and J 3 bases, leaving 9 bases between the germline ends. The CDR3 is 14 amino acids. CDR1 is SGHNT, CDR2 YYREEE, per germline (reference sequence). The CDR3 DNA is TGTGCCAGCAGCTTGGCGGTAGGGGACACTGAAGCTTTCTTT. Its protein product is CASSLAVGDTEAFF.

The chain couples TRBV12-3 or TRBV12-4 to TRBJ1-6, with D unclear. Deletions cut 2 bases from V and 6 bases from J, with 5 bases between. The CDR3 has 13 residues. The CDR3 is CASSLSPNSPLHF. The CDR3 region has the DNA TGTGCCAGCAGTTTATCGCCTAATTCACCCCTCCACTTT.

This chain links TRBV18 with TRBJ2-3; a possible D gene is TRBD2 (6 bases). CDR3 length: 15 amino acids. Trimming took off 3 bases at V and 2 bases at J, with 12 bases between the two ends. Germline V gene lookup returns CDR1 KGHSH and CDR2 LQKENI. The CDR3 sequence is CASSPFSGDTDTQYF. The CDR3 DNA sequence: TGTGCCAGCTCACCGTTTAGCGGAGACACAGATACGCAGTATTTT.

This sequence joins TRBV7-2 and TRBJ2-1; D gene ambiguous. The CDR3 is 15 residues long. Germline CDR1 reads SGHTA; CDR2 reads FQGNSA. V was cut by 2 bases and J by 6 bases, with 14 bases left in between. The CDR3 sequence is CASSLTLVMGNEQFF. CDR3 coding DNA: TGTGCCAGCAGCTTAACGCTAGTAATGGGCAATGAGCAGTTCTTC.

The chain is built from TRBV7-9 and TRBJ2-1; D unclear. The germline V gene encodes CDR1 SEHNR and CDR2 FQNEAQ (reference sequence). Trimming took off 5 bases at V and 9 bases at J, with 11 bases between the two ends. The CDR3 spans 12 residues. The CDR3 DNA reads as TGTGCCAGCAGCCAATCCACGGGTGAGCAGTTCTTC. It is translated as CASSQSTGEQFF.

This clonotype was detected only a few times. This chain links TRBV7-6 with TRBJ2-2; 9 bases are shared with TRBD2. V lost 4 bases to trimming and J lost 6 bases; unmatched junction nucleotides: 6. The CDR3 consists of 15 residues. Germline-derived CDR1 and CDR2 are SGHVS and FNYEAQ. CDR3 DNA: TGTGCCAGCAGCTCCGAGGGACTAGCCTCCGGGGAGCTGTTTTTT. Protein product: CASSSEGLASGELFF. Full variable domain (remainder filled in from reference TRBV7-6 and TRBJ2-2): GAGVSQSPRYKVTKRGQDVALRCDPISGHVSLYWYRQALGQGPEFLTYFNYEAQQDKSGLPNDRFSAERPEGSISTLTIQRTEQRDSAMYRCASSSEGLASGELFFGEGSRLTVL.

The chain joins TRBV7-2 to TRBJ2-1; 7 bases match TRBD2. Germline V lookup: CDR1 SGHTA, CDR2 FQGNSA. The CDR3 has 12 amino acids. V gave up 1 base and J gave up 15 bases; unmatched junction bases: 6. The CDR3 is CASSLGLAGSFF. The DNA for the CDR3 is TGTGCCAGCAGCTTAGGACTAGCTGGTTCGTTCTTC.

The rearrangement joins TRBV20-1 to TRBJ2-7; 8 nucleotides match TRBD2. V was pared by 6 bases and J by 0 bases, with 4 bases of the junction left unmatched. CDR3 length: 13 amino acids. Germline values: CDR1 DFQATT, CDR2 SNEGSKA (reference sequence). The CDR3 here is CSAERENSYEQYF. CDR3 DNA sequence: TGCAGTGCAGAGCGGGAGAACTCCTACGAGCAGTACTTC.

This clonotype was counted only a few times. The V call is TRBV3-1, the J call TRBJ2-3; D might be TRBD2 (6 bases). The CDR3 has 16 residues. In germline, CDR1 is LGHDT, CDR2 YNNKEL (reference sequence). V was shortened by 4 bases and J by 2 bases, with 16 bases between the two germline ends. CDR3 in amino acids: CASSLNFGGFTDTQYF. DNA for the CDR3: TGTGCCAGCAGCCTAAACTTCGGGGGATTCACAGATACGCAGTATTTT.

This clonotype occurred a few times. A read error may produce the germline difference seen at one junction end. The V call is TRBV7-7, the J call TRBJ2-5; D may be TRBD1 (7 bases). The CDR3 length is 12 residues. The germline CDR1 and CDR2 sequences are SSHAT and FNYEAQ (reference sequence). The CDR3 reads CASSLQGGSQYF. The CDR3 DNA reads as TGTGCTAGCAGCCTGCAGGGGGGTAGCCAGTACTTC.

This clonotype was counted only a few times. J is TRBJ2-3 and V is TRBV27, with a weak D call TRBD2 (5 bases). Germline V CDR1 and CDR2: MNHEY, SMNVEV (reference sequence). The CDR3 is 14 residues long. The V end was cut by 0 bases, the J end by 1 base, with 5 bases between. CDR3 nucleotides: TGTGCCAGCAGTTTATCGGAGGGCACAGATACGCAGTATTTT. Translation gives CASSLSEGTDTQYF.

This clonotype occurred a few times. The chain joins TRBV27 to TRBJ1-6, with 10 bases lining up with TRBD1. The junction had 9 bases not matched to a gene; V was cut back by 6 bases and J by 10 bases. The CDR3 extends over 15 amino acids. Germline V gene data show CDR1 as MNHEY and CDR2 as SMNVEV (reference sequence). The CDR3 nucleotides read TGTGCCAGCAGAGAACAGACAGGGGGCTTATCACCCCTCCACTTT. It codes for CASREQTGGLSPLHF.

This clonotype was seen only a few times. The rearrangement uses TRBV12-3 or TRBV12-4 and TRBJ1-2; maybe TRBD1 (5 bases). The CDR3 is 14 residues long. V was pared by 5 bases and J by 3 bases, with 13 bases between. The CDR3 sequence: CASSRSGVDYGYTF. In nucleotides, the CDR3 is TGTGCCAGCAGTCGATCGGGGGTTGACTATGGCTACACCTTC.

The J gene is TRBJ2-1, the V gene TRBV5-1; 9 nucleotides match TRBD2. CDR3 length equals 15 residues. Trimming at V came to 0 bases and at J to 8 bases, leaving 6 bases not matched to a gene. Germline lookup yields CDR1 SGHRS and CDR2 YFSETQ. CDR3 protein: CASSLVAGAGDEQFF. The CDR3 nucleotides read TGCGCCAGCAGCTTGGTAGCGGGGGCCGGCGATGAGCAGTTCTTC.

This clonotype was detected only a few times. The chain joins TRBV6-6 to TRBJ1-2; maybe TRBD1 (6 bases). This CDR3 contains 14 residues. The V end was cut by 5 bases, the J end by 4 bases, with 14 bases between. The germline V gene encodes CDR1 MNHNY and CDR2 SVGAGI (reference sequence). The CDR3 region is CASSNTQGPYGYTF. The CDR3 DNA is TGTGCCAGCAGTAATACGCAGGGGCCCTATGGCTACACCTTC.

The V call is TRBV12-3 or TRBV12-4, the J call TRBJ2-4, with no clear D. Deletions cut 0 bases from V and 1 base from J, with 10 bases between. This CDR3 has 16 residues. CDR3 region: CASSLARGMAKNIQYF. The CDR3 DNA sequence: TGTGCCAGCAGTTTAGCCCGTGGGATGGCCAAAAACATTCAGTACTTC.

This sequence joins TRBV10-3 and TRBJ1-5, with D perhaps matching TRBD1 (6 bases). The germline V gene has CDR1 ENHRY and CDR2 SYGVKD. V lost 4 bases and J 6 bases, leaving 10 bases between the germline ends. The CDR3 consists of 13 residues. CDR3: CAISVGGGQPQHF. CDR3 nucleotide sequence: TGTGCCATCAGTGTGGGGGGCGGTCAGCCCCAGCATTTT.

This clonotype occurred a few times. The chain couples TRBV29-1 to TRBJ1-5; D might be TRBD1 (6 bases). Germline V gives CDR1 SQVTM, CDR2 ANQGSEA. The germline V and J ends were trimmed by 4 bases and 4 bases, with 11 bases remaining between them. The CDR3 is 13 residues long. The CDR3 nucleotides read TGCAGCGTTGTCTCGGGGGCTAATCAGCCCCAGCATTTT. Translation gives CSVVSGANQPQHF.

Details on this clonotype: A much larger clone lies one base from this, so it may be a read error. The chain combines TRBV27 with TRBJ2-6, with D unclear. There are 13 residues in the CDR3. Germline CDR1 reads MNHEY; CDR2 reads SMNVEV (reference sequence). The CDR3 DNA is TGTGCCAGAAGTTTTGGTGGGGCCAACGTCCTGACTTTC. It translates to CARSFGGANVLTF.

The CDR3 nucleotides are TGTGCCAGCAGCCCGGTCCCTAGCGGGGTCTATGGCACAGATACGCAGTATTTT. The encoded protein is CASSPVPSGVYGTDTQYF. The chain joins TRBV7-2 to TRBJ2-3, with 9 nucleotides matching TRBD2. The CDR3 contains 18 residues. Germline CDR1 reads SGHTA; CDR2 reads FQGNSA. Losses at the gene ends were 5 bases for V and 1 base for J; bases not matched to a gene: 13. The full variable domain, with the rest looked up from reference TRBV7-2 and TRBJ2-3, is GAGVSQSPSNKVTEKGKDVELRCDPISGHTALYWYRQSLGQGLEFLIYFQGNSAPDKSGLPSDRFSAERTGGSVSTLTIQRTQQEDSAVYLCASSPVPSGVYGTDTQYFGPGTRLTVL.

This chain links TRBV10-3 with TRBJ2-3; D uncertain. The V gene lost 5 bases and the J gene lost 5 bases, with 11 bases spanning the gap. Germline CDR1 is ENHRY and CDR2 is SYGVKD. The CDR3 runs 13 residues. The chain's CDR3 is CAISWTVGDTQYF. The CDR3, as DNA: TGTGCCATCAGTTGGACGGTCGGAGATACGCAGTATTTT.

The genes are TRBV5-1 and TRBJ1-4; 7 nucleotides match TRBD1. J gave up 10 bases and V 0 bases, and 12 bases lay outside the gene matches. Germline CDR1 and CDR2: SGHRS and YFSETQ. The CDR3 is 16 amino acids. CDR3 protein: CASSLGTGSTYLKLFF. CDR3 nucleotides: TGCGCCAGCAGCTTGGGGACAGGTTCTACCTACCTAAAACTGTTTTTT.

This clonotype came up a few times. V gene TRBV7-2 combines with J gene TRBJ2-1; 11 positions match TRBD1. This CDR3 is 16 amino acids long. Per the germline V gene, CDR1 is SGHTA and CDR2 is FQGNSA. The junction had 11 bases not matched to a gene; V was cut back by 5 bases and J by 8 bases. In DNA, the CDR3 is TGTGCCAGCAGCCCCCTACCGGGACAGGGGGACCATGAGCAGTTCTTC. It is translated as CASSPLPGQGDHEQFF. The complete variable domain, with remaining parts taken from reference TRBV7-2 and TRBJ2-1, reads GAGVSQSPSNKVTEKGKDVELRCDPISGHTALYWYRQSLGQGLEFLIYFQGNSAPDKSGLPSDRFSAERTGGSVSTLTIQRTQQEDSAVYLCASSPLPGQGDHEQFFGPGTRLTVL.

J is TRBJ1-6 and V is TRBV4-1; 8 nucleotides match TRBD1. This CDR3 spans 16 amino acids. The V segment lost 3 bases and the J segment 4 bases; nucleotides outside the gene matches: 5. The germline V gene encodes CDR1 MGHRA and CDR2 YSYEKL. The CDR3 is CASSHGDRLYNSPLHF. CDR3 in DNA: TGCGCCAGCAGCCACGGGGACAGGCTGTATAATTCACCCCTCCACTTT.

This clonotype occurred a few times. J is TRBJ2-1 and V is TRBV6-2 or TRBV6-3, with D possibly matching TRBD1 (5 bases). This CDR3 comprises 16 residues. The germline CDR1 and CDR2 sequences are MNHEY and SVGEGT. Deletions cut 0 bases from V and 3 bases from J, with 12 bases between. CDR3 in DNA: TGTGCCAGCAGTTACTCGGGGCAGGAATACTACAATGAGCAGTTCTTC. Translation: CASSYSGQEYYNEQFF.

The chain links TRBV7-9 to TRBJ1-4, with D perhaps TRBD1 (6 bases). The germline V gene encodes CDR1 SEHNR and CDR2 FQNEAQ (reference sequence). The CDR3 has 15 residues. Trimming took 5 bases from V and 4 from J, leaving 14 bases between them. DNA for the CDR3: TGTGCCAGCAGCCCTTCCGGGACACTTAATGAAAAACTGTTTTTT. Translation gives CASSPSGTLNEKLFF.

This clonotype turned up a few times. The chain combines TRBV3-1 with TRBJ2-3; D unclear. Germline V gene sequence: CDR1 LGHDT, CDR2 YNNKEL (reference sequence). The germline V and J ends were trimmed by 4 bases and 7 bases, with 15 bases remaining between them. The CDR3 is 14 residues long. This CDR3 is CASSRTETPHTQYF. The DNA for the CDR3 is TGTGCCAGCAGCCGCACCGAGACTCCACATACGCAGTATTTT.

This clonotype occurred many times. The V gene is TRBV4-3, the J gene TRBJ2-1, with TRBD2 matching 8 bases. Germline values: CDR1 LGHNA, CDR2 YSLEER. CDR3 length equals 15 residues. Trimming at V came to 0 bases and at J to 3 bases, leaving 1 base not matched to a gene. CDR3: CASSQDGTSYNEQFF. The DNA for the CDR3 is TGCGCCAGCAGCCAAGACGGGACTAGCTACAATGAGCAGTTCTTC.

Of note for this clonotype: At one of its ends the junction is not consistent with the germline gene, which may arise from a read error. The chain links TRBV12-3 or TRBV12-4 to TRBJ2-7; TRBD2 matches at 15 bases. This CDR3 region has 18 residues. In DNA form, the CDR3 reads TGTGCCAGCAGACCGGGACTAGCGGGAGGCTCAAACCCCTACGAGAAGTACTTC. It codes for CASRPGLAGGSNPYEKYF.